One sample yielded the 14 T cell receptor beta chains listed below, sequenced in a study of blood T cell repertoires in COVID-19. Assay: immunoSEQ multiplex PCR; the TCRdb copy retains only in-frame clones and omits some. The sample includes approximately 280,000 clones, about 89% of them seen just once. Source material: peripheral blood. The receptors come from a woman in her sixties with acute or convalescent COVID-19.

This rearrangement joins TRBV9 to TRBJ1-1; D remains ambiguous. V was cut by 3 bases and J by 1 base, with 10 bases left in between. There are 14 residues in the CDR3. In germline, CDR1 is SGDLS, CDR2 YYNGEE. The CDR3 is CASSGLPGNTEAFF. The CDR3 DNA is TGTGCCAGCAGCGGATTGCCAGGGAACACTGAAGCTTTCTTT.

This chain uses TRBV6-6 with TRBJ1-1; perhaps TRBD1 as D (6 bases). The CDR3 length is 13 residues. V lost 10 bases to trimming and J lost 1 base, with 13 bases between them. Germline-derived CDR1 and CDR2 are MNHNY and SVGAGI (reference sequence). The CDR3 DNA sequence: TGTGCCACCTCGACAGGACCGAACACTGAAGCTTTCTTT. It is translated as CATSTGPNTEAFF.

This chain connects TRBV10-3 to TRBJ1-6; D perhaps matches TRBD1 (6 bases). Germline V gene lookup returns CDR1 ENHRY and CDR2 SYGVKD. There are 13 residues in the CDR3. Trimming shortened V by 9 bases and J by 9 bases, and 15 bases separated the two germline ends. CDR3 coding DNA: TGTGCCATAACACTTGGGGGCGGTTCACCCCTCCACTTT. Amino acids: CAITLGGGSPLHF.

CDR3 amino acids: CASSLPPRVAGRHLFGELFF. The CDR3, as DNA: TGTGCCAGCAGTTTGCCCCCAAGGGTAGCGGGCCGACACCTATTCGGGGAGCTGTTTTTT. The V call is TRBV28, the J call TRBJ2-2; 7 bases align to TRBD2. Germline V gene data show CDR1 as MDHEN and CDR2 as SYDVKM. V shed 3 bases and J 7 bases; nucleotides not matched to a gene: 23. CDR3 length: 20 residues.

This sequence joins TRBV6-6 and TRBJ2-1; D might be TRBD1 (6 bases). The CDR3 is 14 amino acids. Germline CDR1 is MNHNY and CDR2 is SVGAGI (reference sequence). V dropped 5 bases and J dropped 8 bases, with 16 bases sitting between them. This chain's CDR3 is CASSIPGQTDEQFF. The CDR3 bases are TGTGCCAGCAGTATTCCGGGACAAACGGATGAGCAGTTCTTC.

This chain links TRBV4-3 with TRBJ1-2; 8 positions match TRBD1. With 5 bases clipped from V and 5 bases from J, the junction kept 13 bases outside the gene matches. Germline V gene data show CDR1 as LGHNA and CDR2 as YSLEER. This CDR3 contains 16 residues. CDR3 nucleotide sequence: TGCGCCAGCAGCATTTCCTCCGGGACAGGAGGGTATGGCTACACCTTC. Its protein is CASSISSGTGGYGYTF.

This clone is a singleton in its sample. The genes are TRBV19 and TRBJ2-7; D perhaps matches TRBD2 (6 bases). Trimming removed 9 bases from V and 12 bases from J, with 18 bases in between. The CDR3 extends over 11 amino acids. CDR1 is LNHDA and CDR2 is SQIVND in the germline V gene (reference sequence). This CDR3 reads CASDSGGARYF. In nucleotides, the CDR3 is TGTGCCAGCGATAGCGGAGGGGCCCGGTACTTC.

This clone was observed once. V gene TRBV4-2 combines with J gene TRBJ1-3; TRBD1 is a possible D gene (5 bases). The V and J ends lost 0 bases and 2 bases respectively, with 11 bases between them. From germline, CDR1 is LGHNA and CDR2 YNFKEQ. This CDR3 spans 16 amino acids. CDR3 in amino acids: CASSQEDTPPGNTIYF. Written as DNA, the CDR3 is TGTGCCAGCAGCCAAGAGGACACCCCACCTGGAAACACCATATATTTT.

CDR3 loop: CSVELGQGRPLHF. The DNA for the CDR3 is TGCAGCGTCGAGCTTGGACAGGGAAGGCCCCTCCACTTT. The V and J genes are TRBV29-1 and TRBJ1-6; 8 nucleotides line up with TRBD1. V lost 6 bases to trimming and J lost 13 bases; unmatched junction nucleotides: 11. Germline CDR1 and CDR2: SQVTM and ANQGSEA. The CDR3 length is 13 residues. Drawing the rest from reference TRBV29-1 and TRBJ1-6, the complete variable domain is SAVISQKPSRDICQRGTSLTIQCQVDSQVTMMFWYRQQPGQSLTLIATANQGSEATYESGFVIDKFPISRPNLTFSTLTVSNMSPEDSSIYLCSVELGQGRPLHFGNGTRLTVT.

The J gene is TRBJ2-7, the V gene TRBV21-1; TRBD2 reflects the table's D call only, with no check against the DNA. TRBV21-1 is assigned pseudogene status. The CDR3 runs 18 residues. The CDR3 DNA reads TGTGCCAGCACCGAAGTGGACTTGGAGCGGGATCCCTTGAGCGAGCAGTACTTC. Amino acids: CASTEVDLERDPLSEQYF.

J is TRBJ1-5 and V is TRBV12-3 or TRBV12-4; D possibly corresponds to TRBD1 (6 bases). The CDR3 is made up of 13 amino acids. V was cut by 6 bases and J by 2 bases, with 8 bases left in between. DNA for the CDR3: TGTGCCAGCAGCAGACAGGGCAATCAGCCCCAGCATTTT. Protein sequence: CASSRQGNQPQHF.

V is TRBV4-3 and J is TRBJ2-7; D might be TRBD2 (7 bases). The CDR3 extends over 18 amino acids. Trimming left V 0 bases short and J 4 bases short, with 22 bases between. Germline V lookup: CDR1 LGHNA, CDR2 YSLEER. This chain's CDR3 is CASSQDSHSTGGLYEQYF. CDR3 in DNA: TGCGCCAGCAGCCAAGATTCGCACAGCACGGGGGGCCTGTACGAGCAGTACTTC.

The CDR3 spells CASSPSEVAGLYNEQFF. CDR3 nucleotide sequence: TGTGCCAGCTCACCAAGTGAGGTAGCGGGGCTCTACAATGAGCAGTTCTTC. The chain employs TRBV18 and TRBJ2-1; TRBD2 agrees at 8 bases. The V segment lost 2 bases and the J segment 3 bases; nucleotides outside the gene matches: 9. The germline CDR1 and CDR2 sequences are KGHSH and LQKENI. This CDR3 is 17 amino acids long.

This chain links TRBV2 with TRBJ2-3; 9 bases line up with TRBD2. V shed 5 bases and J 11 bases; nucleotides not matched to a gene: 5. This CDR3 region has 12 residues. Germline-derived CDR1 and CDR2 are SNHLY and FYNNEI. The CDR3 sequence: CASSPPSGVQYF. DNA for the CDR3: TGTGCCAGCAGTCCCCCTAGCGGGGTGCAGTATTTT.